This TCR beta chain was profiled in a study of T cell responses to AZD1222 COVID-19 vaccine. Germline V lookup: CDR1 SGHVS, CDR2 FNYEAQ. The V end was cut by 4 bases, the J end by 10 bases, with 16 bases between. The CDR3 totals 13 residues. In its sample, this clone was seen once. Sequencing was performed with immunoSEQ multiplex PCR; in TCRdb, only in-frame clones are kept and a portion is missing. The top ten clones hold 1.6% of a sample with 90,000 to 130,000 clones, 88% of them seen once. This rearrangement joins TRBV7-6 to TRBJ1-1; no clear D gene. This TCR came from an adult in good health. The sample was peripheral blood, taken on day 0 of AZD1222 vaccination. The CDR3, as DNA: TGTGCCAGCAGCTCCAAATCCGGCTACGGAGCTTTCTTT. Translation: CASSSKSGYGAFF.